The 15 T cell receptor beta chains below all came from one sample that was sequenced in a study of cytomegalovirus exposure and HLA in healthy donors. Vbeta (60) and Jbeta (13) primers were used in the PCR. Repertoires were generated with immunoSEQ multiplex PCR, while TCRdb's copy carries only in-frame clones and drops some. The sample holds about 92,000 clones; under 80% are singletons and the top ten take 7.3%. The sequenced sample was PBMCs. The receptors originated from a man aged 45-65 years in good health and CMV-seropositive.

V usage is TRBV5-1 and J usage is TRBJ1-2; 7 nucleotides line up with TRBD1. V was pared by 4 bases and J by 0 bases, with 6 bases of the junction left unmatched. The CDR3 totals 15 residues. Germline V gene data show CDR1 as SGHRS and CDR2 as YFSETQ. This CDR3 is CASSAGTVTNYGYTF. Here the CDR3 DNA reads TGCGCCAGCAGCGCCGGGACAGTCACTAACTATGGCTACACCTTC. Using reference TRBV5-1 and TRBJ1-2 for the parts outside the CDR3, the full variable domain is KAGVTQTPRYLIKTRGQQVTLSCSPISGHRSVSWYQQTPGQGLQFLFEYFSETQRNKGNFPGRFSGRQFSNSRSEMNVSTLELGDSALYLCASSAGTVTNYGYTFGSGTRLTVV.

CDR3 loop: CASSFTGGIETQYF. In DNA, the CDR3 is TGTGCCAGCAGCTTTACAGGGGGCATAGAGACCCAGTACTTC. This rearrangement joins TRBV7-9 to TRBJ2-5; 9 bases fit TRBD1. This CDR3 is 14 amino acids long. After removal of 3 bases from V and 4 bases from J, the junction contained 3 bases not matched to a gene. Germline V CDR1 and CDR2: SEHNR, FQNEAQ (reference sequence).

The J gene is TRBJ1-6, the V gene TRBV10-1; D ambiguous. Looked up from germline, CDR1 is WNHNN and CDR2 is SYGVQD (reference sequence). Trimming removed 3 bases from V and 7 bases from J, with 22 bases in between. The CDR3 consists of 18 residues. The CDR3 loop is CASSELRAFPPSNSPLHF. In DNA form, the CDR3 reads TGCGCCAGCAGTGAATTGAGGGCTTTTCCACCCTCAAATTCACCCCTCCACTTT.

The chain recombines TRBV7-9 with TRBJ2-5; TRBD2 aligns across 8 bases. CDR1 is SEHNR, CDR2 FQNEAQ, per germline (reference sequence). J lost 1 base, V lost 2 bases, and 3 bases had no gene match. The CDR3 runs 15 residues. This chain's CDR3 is CASSLSGGIQETQYF. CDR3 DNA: TGTGCCAGCAGCTTATCGGGGGGGATCCAAGAGACCCAGTACTTC.

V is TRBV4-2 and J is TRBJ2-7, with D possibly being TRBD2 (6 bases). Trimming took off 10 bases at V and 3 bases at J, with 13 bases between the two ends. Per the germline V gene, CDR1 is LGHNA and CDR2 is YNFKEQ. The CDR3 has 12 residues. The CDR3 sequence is CATVGGYYEQYF. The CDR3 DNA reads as TGTGCCACTGTGGGGGGATACTACGAGCAGTACTTC.

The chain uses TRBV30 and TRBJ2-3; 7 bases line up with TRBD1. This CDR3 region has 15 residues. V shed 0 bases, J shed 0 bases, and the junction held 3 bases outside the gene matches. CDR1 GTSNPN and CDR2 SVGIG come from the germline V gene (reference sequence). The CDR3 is CAWSVYRGSTDTQYF. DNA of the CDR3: TGTGCCTGGAGTGTGTACAGGGGAAGCACAGATACGCAGTATTTT.

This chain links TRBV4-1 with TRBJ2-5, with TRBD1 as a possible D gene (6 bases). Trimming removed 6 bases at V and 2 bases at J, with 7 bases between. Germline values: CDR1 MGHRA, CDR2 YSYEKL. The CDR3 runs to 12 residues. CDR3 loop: CASRDRQETQYF. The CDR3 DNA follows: TGCGCCAGCAGAGACAGGCAAGAGACCCAGTACTTC.

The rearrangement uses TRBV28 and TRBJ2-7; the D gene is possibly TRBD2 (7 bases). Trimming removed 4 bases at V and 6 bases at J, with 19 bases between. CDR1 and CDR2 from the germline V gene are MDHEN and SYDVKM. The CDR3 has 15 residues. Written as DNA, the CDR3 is TGTGCCAGCAGTTCCCGGGGCCGGCGGGGGCCCGAGCAGTACTTC. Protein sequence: CASSSRGRRGPEQYF.

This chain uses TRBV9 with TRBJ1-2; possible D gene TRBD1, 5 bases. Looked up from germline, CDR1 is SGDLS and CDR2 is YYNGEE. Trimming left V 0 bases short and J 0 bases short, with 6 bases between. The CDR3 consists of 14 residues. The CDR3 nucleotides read TGTGCCAGCAGCGTAGACAGGCCTAACTATGGCTACACCTTC. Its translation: CASSVDRPNYGYTF.

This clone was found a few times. CDR3 in DNA: TGTGCCAGCAGATTGGACAGCCGACGTTACGAGCAGTACTTC. This translates into CASRLDSRRYEQYF. The J gene is TRBJ2-5, the V gene TRBV7-9; possibly TRBD1 for D (6 bases). The end of the DNA fits TRBJ2-7 better, so the J call may be wrong. Germline V gene data show CDR1 as SEHNR and CDR2 as FQNEAQ (reference sequence). The CDR3 length is 14 residues.

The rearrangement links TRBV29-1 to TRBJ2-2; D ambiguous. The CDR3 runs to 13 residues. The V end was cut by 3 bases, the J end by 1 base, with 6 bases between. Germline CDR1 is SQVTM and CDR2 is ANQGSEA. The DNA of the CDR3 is TGCAGCGTTGATCACAAGAACACCGGGGAGCTGTTTTTT. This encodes CSVDHKNTGELFF.

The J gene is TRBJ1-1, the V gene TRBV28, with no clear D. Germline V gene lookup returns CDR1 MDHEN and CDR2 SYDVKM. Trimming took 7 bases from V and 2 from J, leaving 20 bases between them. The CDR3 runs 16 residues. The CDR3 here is CASNTLGGPRNTEAFF. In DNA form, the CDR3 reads TGTGCCAGCAATACCCTCGGTGGGCCCCGAAACACTGAAGCTTTCTTT.

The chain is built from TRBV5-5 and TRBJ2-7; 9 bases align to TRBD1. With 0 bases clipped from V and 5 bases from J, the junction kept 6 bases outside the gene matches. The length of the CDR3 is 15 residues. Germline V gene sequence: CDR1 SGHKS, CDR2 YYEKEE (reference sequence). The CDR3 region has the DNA TGTGCCAGCAGCTTGGCCGCGGGGACAGGGCACGAGCAGTACTTC. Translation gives CASSLAAGTGHEQYF.

In DNA form, the CDR3 reads TGTGCCAGCAGCCCACGACAGGGTTCTAGGACTGAAGCTTTCTTT. Its protein product is CASSPRQGSRTEAFF. This sequence joins TRBV9 and TRBJ1-1; 7 nucleotides line up with TRBD1. CDR3 length equals 15 residues. Per the germline V gene, CDR1 is SGDLS and CDR2 is YYNGEE. The V segment lost 4 bases and the J segment 5 bases; nucleotides outside the gene matches: 11. The full variable domain, its missing parts supplied by reference TRBV9 and TRBJ1-1, is DSGVTQTPKHLITATGQRVTLRCSPRSGDLSVYWYQQSLDQGLQFLIQYYNGEERAKGNILERFSAQQFPDLHSELNLSSLELGDSALYFCASSPRQGSRTEAFFGQGTRLTVV.

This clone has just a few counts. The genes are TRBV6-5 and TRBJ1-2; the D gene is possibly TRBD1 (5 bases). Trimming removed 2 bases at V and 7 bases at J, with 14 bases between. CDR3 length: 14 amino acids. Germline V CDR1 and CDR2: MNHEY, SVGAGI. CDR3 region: CASSYDAGIRGYTF. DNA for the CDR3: TGTGCCAGCAGTTACGACGCAGGGATTCGTGGCTACACCTTC.